This TCR beta chain came from a study of cytomegalovirus exposure and HLA in healthy donors. As for the study in general: The roughly 130 validation repertoires used the same platform as the approximately 670 first-cohort repertoires (as reported by a later analysis).

Sequencing used immunoSEQ multiplex PCR; TCRdb keeps in-frame clones, though not all of them. The repertoire holds 82,000 or so clones, 85% to 95% seen once, with 0.69% in the top ten. The sequenced sample was PBMCs. This clonotype originated in a young woman in good health and CMV-seronegative.

CDR3 amino acids: CASSLAGEGDTEAFF. The CDR3 region has the DNA TGTGCCAGCAGCCTGGCCGGGGAGGGGGACACTGAAGCTTTCTTT. V gene TRBV28 combines with J gene TRBJ1-1; TRBD1 is a possible D gene (6 bases). The V gene lost 6 bases and the J gene lost 3 bases, with 17 bases spanning the gap. Germline V lookup: CDR1 MDHEN, CDR2 SYDVKM. This CDR3 region has 15 residues.